This T cell receptor (beta chain) was sequenced for a study of shared clonotypes between healthy human individuals. Findings and caveats of the study: Clonotypes shared by all four donors outscored non-shared clonotypes in generation probability. Sampling covered nothing but blood. Tissue TCR repertoires likely differ from those found in blood.

The repertoire was sequenced with immunoSEQ multiplex PCR; TCRdb's copy has only in-frame clones and lacks some. The table records hundreds of thousands of clones, 92% of them present only once. The CDR3 covers 13 residues. CDR1 is SNHLY and CDR2 is FYNNEI in the germline V gene. V lost 6 bases and J 3 bases, leaving 11 bases between the germline ends. Terminally differentiated effector memory CD45RA+ cells were excluded by CCR7 positive selection of CD45RO-negative cells. For this clone: Its target is not known.

The rearrangement uses TRBV2 and TRBJ1-2; possibly TRBD1 for D (5 bases). The origin of this receptor is a young man in good health. The source material was naive CD8+ T cells sorted from blood. CDR3 residues: CASRGDADYGYTF. In DNA form, the CDR3 reads TGTGCCAGCAGAGGGGACGCCGACTATGGCTACACCTTC.